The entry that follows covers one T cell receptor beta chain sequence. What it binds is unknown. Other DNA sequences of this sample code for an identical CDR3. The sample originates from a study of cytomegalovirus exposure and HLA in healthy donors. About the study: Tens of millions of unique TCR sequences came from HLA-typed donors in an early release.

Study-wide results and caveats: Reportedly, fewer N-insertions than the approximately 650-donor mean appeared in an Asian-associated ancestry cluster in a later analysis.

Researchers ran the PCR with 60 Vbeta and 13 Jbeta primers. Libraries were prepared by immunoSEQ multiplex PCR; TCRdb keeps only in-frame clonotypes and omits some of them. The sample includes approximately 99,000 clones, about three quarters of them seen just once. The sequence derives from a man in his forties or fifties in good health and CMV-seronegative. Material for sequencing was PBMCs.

CDR3 loop: CASSFWGGGETQYF. The CDR3 DNA follows: TGCGCCAGCAGCTTTTGGGGGGGAGGAGAGACCCAGTACTTC. The chain links TRBV5-1 to TRBJ2-5, with 7 bases matching TRBD2. Looked up from germline, CDR1 is SGHRS and CDR2 is YFSETQ. V dropped 2 bases and J dropped 4; count of bases not matched to a gene: 5. The CDR3 contains 14 residues.